The subject of this entry is one T cell receptor beta chain. Study processing details: Estimated nucleated cell counts came from reference gene primer amplification. Using immunoSEQ multiplex PCR, the repertoire was profiled, and TCRdb retains in-frame clones only, with some absent. V, J and clone size were drawn from that table, and D and trimming were deduced from the DNA. The sample has some 90,000 clones; 80% to 90% are singletons. The data derive from a study of blood T cell repertoires in COVID-19. Across the whole study: COVID-19 samples, acute and convalescent, were from the United States, Italy and Spain.

Trimming cost V 0 bases and J 5 bases, with 6 bases left between them. The CDR3 covers 13 residues. In germline, CDR1 is SGHRS, CDR2 YFSETQ. The rearrangement links TRBV5-1 to TRBJ1-5, with unresolved D. The sequence was collected from a man aged 50 or older with acute or convalescent COVID-19. The material sequenced was peripheral blood. This CDR3 is CASSLDPDQPQHF. As DNA, the CDR3 is TGCGCCAGCAGCTTGGACCCGGATCAGCCCCAGCATTTT.